Listed below are T cell receptor beta chains from one sample, sequenced in a study of T cell repertoires in cytomegalovirus infection. Using its own MiXCR run on the reads, TCRdb lists one record per CDR3 protein. The sample holds about 150,000 distinct CDR3 sequences, roughly a quarter seen once. What was sequenced was PBMCs. The receptor set was obtained from a human donor in good health (CMV status not recorded). Some clones in this sample may be carry-over from other donors' samples. CDR3s include the opening cysteine and the closing phenylalanine or tryptophan. D genes are given only for firm matches. The size of a clone is reported for some rows only, either as once, few or many, or as a class for expanded clones.

d_call	cdr3_length	clone_size	v_call	j_call	cdr3_nt	cdr3_aa
TRBD2	16	few	TRBV4-2	TRBJ2-3	TGTGCCAGCAGCCAAGAGTGGCGGGGGGGAACAGATACGCAGTATTTT	CASSQEWRGGTDTQYF
NA	14	few	TRBV5-1	TRBJ1-6	TGCGCCAGCAGTCCAGGGGCAGAGAATTCACCCCTCCACTTT	CASSPGAENSPLHF
TRBD1	16	NA	TRBV28	TRBJ1-1	TGTGCCAGCAGCCTTCCCTGGACAGGGATGAACACTGAAGCTTTCTTT	CASSLPWTGMNTEAFF
NA	14	many	TRBV7-2	TRBJ2-3	TGTGCCAGCAGCTTGGCGACTAGATCAGATACGCAGTATTTT	CASSLATRSDTQYF
TRBD1	16	NA	TRBV20-1	TRBJ1-3	TGCAGTGCTAGCACCAACGGACAGGTTGGGGGAAACACCATATATTTT	CSASTNGQVGGNTIYF
NA	12	NA	TRBV20-1	TRBJ2-7	TGCAGTGCTAGGGCTCAAGGCTACGAGCAGTACTTC	CSARAQGYEQYF
TRBD2	18	few	TRBV12-3/TRBV12-4	TRBJ2-3	TGTGCCAGCAGTTCTAGCGGGGGGTCCCAACCCTACACAGATACGCAGTATTTT	CASSSSGGSQPYTDTQYF
NA	13	NA	TRBV6-4	TRBJ2-1	TGTGCCAGCAGCTCCCTACAGGGTTCCGAGCAGTTCTTC	CASSSLQGSEQFF
NA	14	many	TRBV25-1	TRBJ1-1	TGTGCCAGCAGTGAATGGGGGGCGAACACTGAAGCTTTCTTT	CASSEWGANTEAFF
NA	14	NA	TRBV2	TRBJ1-4	TGTGCCAGCAGTGAAGCTAGGACTAATGAAAAACTGTTTTTT	CASSEARTNEKLFF
NA	16	many	TRBV7-9	TRBJ2-6	TGTGCCAGCAGCCCAGAAGGGAACTCTGGGGCCAACGTCCTGACTTTC	CASSPEGNSGANVLTF
TRBD2	18	NA	TRBV25-1	TRBJ2-7	TGTGCCAGCAGTGTTGAATGGCTGGGACTAGCGGGTATCTACGAGCAGTACTTC	CASSVEWLGLAGIYEQYF
TRBD2	17	NA	TRBV9	TRBJ2-3	TGTGCCAGCAGCGTAGTAGGAGCGGGGGGGCCCCAAGATACGCAGTATTTT	CASSVVGAGGPQDTQYF
TRBD2	15	NA	TRBV6-2/TRBV6-3	TRBJ2-3	TGTGCCAGCAGTCCGGCGGGGGAGGACACAGATACGCAGTATTTT	CASSPAGEDTDTQYF
TRBD2	11	few	TRBV25-1	TRBJ2-1	TGTGCCAGCACCCTAGCGGGAATCCAGTTCTTC	CASTLAGIQFF
NA	15	few	TRBV15	TRBJ1-1	TGTGCCACCCACGGCAGGGGCGGGATGAACACTGAAGCTTTCTTT	CATHGRGGMNTEAFF
NA	16	many	TRBV7-9	TRBJ2-3	TGTGCCAGCAGCTTAGATGGCGTCGGAGGCACAGATACGCAGTATTTT	CASSLDGVGGTDTQYF
TRBD1	16	few	TRBV5-1	TRBJ2-7	TGCGCCAGCAGCTTGGCGATTGGGACAGGGGTCGGGGAGCAGTACTTC	CASSLAIGTGVGEQYF
TRBD1	14	NA	TRBV12-3/TRBV12-4	TRBJ1-2	TGTGCCAGCAGTTTGGACAGGGACCGATATGGCTACACCTTC	CASSLDRDRYGYTF
TRBD1	16	many	TRBV12-3/TRBV12-4	TRBJ2-5	TGTGCCAGCAGTCACGGTTTGGGACAGGGTGGAGAGACCCAGTACTTC	CASSHGLGQGGETQYF
NA	14	NA	TRBV10-2	TRBJ2-7	TGCGCCAGCACTATAACCACGCCTTCCTACGAGCAGTACTTC	CASTITTPSYEQYF
NA	14	NA	TRBV28	TRBJ1-2	TGTGCCAGCAGTTTTAGAGGACTCGGAGTTGGCTACACCTTC	CASSFRGLGVGYTF
NA	12	many	TRBV30	TRBJ2-1	TGTGCCTGGGCAAGATTGGGGAATGAGCAGTTCTTC	CAWARLGNEQFF
NA	13	NA	TRBV14	TRBJ1-4	TGTGCCAGCAGCTACCAGGGAAATGAAAAACTGTTTTTT	CASSYQGNEKLFF
TRBD2	16	NA	TRBV28	TRBJ2-5	TGTGCCAGCAGTTTATCGGGACTAGCTCACCAAGAGACCCAGTACTTC	CASSLSGLAHQETQYF
NA	15	NA	TRBV6-5	TRBJ1-5	TGTGCCAGCAGTTACTCAGGACGTAGCAATCAGCCCCAGCATTTT	CASSYSGRSNQPQHF
NA	16	many	TRBV4-1	TRBJ1-5	TGCGCCAGCAGCCAAGATCCGGGGGGAGGGAATCAGCCCCAGCATTTT	CASSQDPGGGNQPQHF
NA	17	few	TRBV7-6	TRBJ1-4	TGTGCCAGCAGCTTAGGGGCAGGCCCTGGGAAGAGGGAAAAACTGTTTTTT	CASSLGAGPGKREKLFF
TRBD2	16	NA	TRBV9	TRBJ2-4	TGTGCCAGCAGCTCTCACAGCGGGGGGACCAAAAACATTCAGTACTTC	CASSSHSGGTKNIQYF
NA	14	NA	TRBV7-3	TRBJ2-3	TGTGCCAGCAGCCTCTCAGGTCGTTACGATACGCAGTATTTT	CASSLSGRYDTQYF
TRBD1	14	NA	TRBV20-1	TRBJ2-7	TGCAGTGCCCGGTTTGACAGGGGAGCTTACGAGCAGTACTTC	CSARFDRGAYEQYF